This T cell receptor beta chain stems from a study of cytomegalovirus exposure and HLA in healthy donors. V gave up 5 bases and J gave up 12 bases; unmatched junction bases: 16. Germline assignment: CDR1 SGHAT and CDR2 FQNNGV. The CDR3 spans 15 residues. This clone was found a few times. What it binds is unknown. This PCR relied on a set of 60 Vbeta primers and 13 Jbeta primers. Clones were read by immunoSEQ multiplex PCR, and TCRdb kept only the in-frame ones, dropping some. The sample records about 170,000 clones, roughly 76% being singletons. Study-wide points: Later work found most CMV-associated TCR beta chains apparently HLA-restricted. The availability of immune exposure information extended only to CMV serostatus.

V gene TRBV11-2 combines with J gene TRBJ2-1, with 7 positions matching TRBD1. The TCR originated in a male donor in good health and CMV-seronegative. Sequencing was carried out using PBMCs. The CDR3 spells CASSPWDRRSTRQFF. The CDR3 coding sequence is TGTGCCAGCAGCCCCTGGGACAGAAGATCTACTCGGCAGTTCTTC.